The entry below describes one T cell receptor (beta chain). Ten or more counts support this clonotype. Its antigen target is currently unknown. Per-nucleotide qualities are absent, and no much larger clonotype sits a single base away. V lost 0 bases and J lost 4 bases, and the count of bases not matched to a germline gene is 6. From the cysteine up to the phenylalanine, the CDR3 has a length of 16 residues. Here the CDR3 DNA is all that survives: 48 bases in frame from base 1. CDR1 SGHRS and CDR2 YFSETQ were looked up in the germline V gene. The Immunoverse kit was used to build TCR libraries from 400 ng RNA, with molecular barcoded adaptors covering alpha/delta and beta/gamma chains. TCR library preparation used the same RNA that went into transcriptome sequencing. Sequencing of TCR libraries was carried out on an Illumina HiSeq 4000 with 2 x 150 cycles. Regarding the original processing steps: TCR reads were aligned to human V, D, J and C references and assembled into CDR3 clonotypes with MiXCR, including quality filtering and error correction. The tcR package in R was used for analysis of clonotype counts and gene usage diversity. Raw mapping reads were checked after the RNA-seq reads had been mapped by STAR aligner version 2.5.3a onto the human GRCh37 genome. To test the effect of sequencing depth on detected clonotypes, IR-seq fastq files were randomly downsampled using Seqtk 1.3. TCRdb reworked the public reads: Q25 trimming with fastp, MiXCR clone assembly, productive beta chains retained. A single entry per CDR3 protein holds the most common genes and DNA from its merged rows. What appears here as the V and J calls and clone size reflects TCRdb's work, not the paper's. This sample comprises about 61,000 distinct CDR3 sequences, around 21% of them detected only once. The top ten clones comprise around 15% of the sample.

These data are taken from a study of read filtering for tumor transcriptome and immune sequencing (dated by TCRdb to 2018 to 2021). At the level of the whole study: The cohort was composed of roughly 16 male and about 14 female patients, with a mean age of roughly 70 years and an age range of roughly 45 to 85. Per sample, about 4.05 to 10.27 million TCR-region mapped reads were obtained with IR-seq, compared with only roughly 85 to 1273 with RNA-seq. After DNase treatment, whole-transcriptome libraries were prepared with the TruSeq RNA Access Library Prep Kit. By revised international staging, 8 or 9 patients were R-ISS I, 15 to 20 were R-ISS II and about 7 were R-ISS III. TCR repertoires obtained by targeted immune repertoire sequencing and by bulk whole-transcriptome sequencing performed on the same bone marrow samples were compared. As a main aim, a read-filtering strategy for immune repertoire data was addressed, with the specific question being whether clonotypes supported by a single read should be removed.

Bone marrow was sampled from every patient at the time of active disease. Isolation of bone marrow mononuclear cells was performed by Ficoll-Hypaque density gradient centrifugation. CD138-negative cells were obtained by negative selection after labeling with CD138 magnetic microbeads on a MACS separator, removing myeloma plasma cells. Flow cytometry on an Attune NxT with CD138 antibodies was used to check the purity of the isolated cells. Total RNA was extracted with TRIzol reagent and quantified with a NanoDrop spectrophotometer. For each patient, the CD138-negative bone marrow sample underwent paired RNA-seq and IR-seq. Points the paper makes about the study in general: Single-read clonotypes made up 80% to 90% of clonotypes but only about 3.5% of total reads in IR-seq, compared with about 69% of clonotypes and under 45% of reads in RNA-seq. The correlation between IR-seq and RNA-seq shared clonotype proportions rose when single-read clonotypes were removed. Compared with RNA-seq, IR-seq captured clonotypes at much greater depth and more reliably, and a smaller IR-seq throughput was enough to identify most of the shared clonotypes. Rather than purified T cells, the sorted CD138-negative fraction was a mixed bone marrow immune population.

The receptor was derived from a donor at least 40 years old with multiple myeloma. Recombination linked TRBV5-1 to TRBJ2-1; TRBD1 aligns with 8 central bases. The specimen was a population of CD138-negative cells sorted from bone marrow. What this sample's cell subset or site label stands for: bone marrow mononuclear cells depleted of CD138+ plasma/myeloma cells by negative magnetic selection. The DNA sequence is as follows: TGCGCCAGCAGCTTGGCTGACAGGGGCTCATACAATGAGCAGTTCTTC. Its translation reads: CASSLADRGSYNEQFF.